The 29 T cell receptor beta chains reported below all come from one sample, sequenced in a study of CXCR3-negative and CXCR3-positive naive CD8 T cells. Study findings and constraints: Naive CXCR3-positive cells had TRB CDR3s more hydrophobic than those of CXCR3-negative naive cells.

5' RACE with UMI labels generated the TRB cDNA libraries. TCRdb re-called the 5' RACE reads and shows each CDR3 protein once, DNA omitted. Its listing shows about 130,000 distinct CDR3 sequences. Their specific antigens are unknown. The sample consisted of naive CXCR3+ CD8+ T cells from blood. Subset denoted: CD45RO-CCR7+CD27+CD95- naive CD8+ T cells expressing CXCR3 (TNR3+). The source is a human donor in good health. Some clones in this sample may be carry-over from other donors' samples.

This chain connects TRBV29-1 to TRBJ2-1; TCRdb lists TRBD1, though no DNA is available to test this call. Germline loops: CDR1 SQVTM, CDR2 ANQGSEA. The CDR3 loop spans 14 amino acids. CDR3 sequence reads: CSVMGTKTYNEQFF.

The CDR3 sequence is CASSLDRANSPLHF. The genes are TRBV4-3 and TRBJ1-6; the TRBD1 assignment by TCRdb is unverifiable without DNA. This CDR3 is 14 amino acids long. Germline V gene lookup returns CDR1 LGHNA and CDR2 YSLEER.

The chain joins TRBV12-3 or TRBV12-4 to TRBJ1-1. The CDR3 has 14 amino acids. This chain's CDR3 is CASRPGTAAFLAFF.

V is TRBV18 and J is TRBJ2-7; TCRdb returns TRBD1, unconfirmable since there is no DNA. The CDR3 runs 15 residues. From germline, CDR1 is KGHSH and CDR2 LQKENI. The CDR3 protein is CASSPEQGAPYEQYF.

V is TRBV6-5 and J is TRBJ2-7; the D gene TCRdb calls, TRBD1, cannot be checked with no DNA. This CDR3 comprises 13 residues. Germline V gives CDR1 MNHEY, CDR2 SVGAGI. CDR3: CATTGGRFYEQYF.

The genes are TRBV10-3 and TRBJ1-4; TCRdb lists TRBD1, though no DNA is available to test this call. CDR1 and CDR2 from the germline V gene are ENHRY and SYGVKD. The CDR3 loop spans 16 amino acids. CDR3: CAISSDSSRTNEKLFF.

The genes are TRBV4-3 and TRBJ1-2; TCRdb selects TRBD1, and the lack of DNA leaves this call unchecked. This CDR3 has 15 residues. The germline CDR1 and CDR2 sequences are LGHNA and YSLEER. CDR3 loop: CASSQVNEGYYGYTF.

This chain connects TRBV7-9 to TRBJ2-1; lacking DNA, the TRBD1 call made by TCRdb goes unchecked. Germline assignment: CDR1 SEHNR and CDR2 FQNEAQ (reference sequence). This CDR3 is 18 amino acids long. This chain's CDR3 is CASSLGSGTGGPYNEQFF.

The rearrangement uses TRBV29-1 and TRBJ2-1. The CDR3 loop spans 13 amino acids. Germline V gives CDR1 SQVTM, CDR2 ANQGSEA. CDR3 residues: CSVEHRIYNEQFF.

The chain employs TRBV5-1 and TRBJ2-1; with no DNA, the TCRdb D assignment of TRBD2 cannot be verified. Per germline, CDR1 SGHRS and CDR2 YFSETQ. The CDR3 consists of 18 residues. CDR3 sequence: CASSLRISTSGGSSEQFF.

The chain is built from TRBV29-1 and TRBJ2-2; no DNA is available, so the TRBD1 call from TCRdb remains unchecked. Germline V gene data show CDR1 as SQVTM and CDR2 as ANQGSEA. The CDR3 sequence is 13 residues long. The CDR3 sequence is CSVDPLGAGELFF.

V usage is TRBV10-1 and J usage is TRBJ2-7; checking the TCRdb D call of TRBD2 is not possible without DNA. This CDR3 has 15 amino acids. Germline V gene lookup returns CDR1 WNHNN and CDR2 SYGVQD (reference sequence). This CDR3 reads CASAPPGLRSYEQYF.

The V call is TRBV28, the J call TRBJ1-5. This CDR3 has 13 amino acids. Germline-derived CDR1 and CDR2 are MDHEN and SYDVKM. CDR3 protein: CASLWRGGQPQHF.

The chain combines TRBV25-1 with TRBJ2-1; TCRdb picks TRBD1, but there is no DNA to check that call. The CDR3 runs to 16 residues. The germline V gene has CDR1 MGHDK and CDR2 SYGVNS. The CDR3 loop reads CASSEWGTSSYNEQFF.

This chain connects TRBV10-1 to TRBJ1-5. CDR3 length equals 14 residues. CDR1 WNHNN and CDR2 SYGVQD come from the germline V gene (reference sequence). The CDR3 protein is CASSDRGVGQPQHF.

This chain joins TRBV5-6 and TRBJ2-3. The CDR3 sequence is 12 residues long. Germline lookup yields CDR1 SGHDT and CDR2 YYEEEE. CDR3 protein: CASRFGTDTQYF. The variable domain in full, with the rest retrieved from reference TRBV5-6 and TRBJ2-3, is DAGVTQSPTHLIKTRGQQVTLRCSPKSGHDTVSWYQQALGQGPQFIFQYYEEEERQRGNFPDRFSGHQFPNYSSELNVNALLLGDSALYLCASRFGTDTQYFGPGTRLTVL.

The chain couples TRBV2 to TRBJ1-6. CDR3 length: 14 amino acids. The germline CDR1 and CDR2 sequences are SNHLY and FYNNEI. The CDR3 sequence: CASGPFSYNSPLHF.

The rearrangement links TRBV7-3 to TRBJ2-3; the D call of TRBD1 rests on TCRdb alone, since no DNA is present to check it. This CDR3 spans 16 amino acids. Germline V CDR1 and CDR2: SGHTA, FQGTGA. The CDR3 loop reads CASSLTGGGPTNTQYF.

The rearrangement uses TRBV15 and TRBJ2-7. Germline CDR1 is LNHNV and CDR2 is YYDKDF (reference sequence). The CDR3 totals 15 residues. CDR3 residues: CATSRGARSSYEQYF. Full variable domain (outside the CDR3, taken from reference TRBV15 and TRBJ2-7): DAMVIQNPRYQVTQFGKPVTLSCSQTLNHNVMYWYQQKSSQAPKLLFHYYDKDFNNEADTPDNFQSRRPNTSFCFLDIRSPGLGDTAMYLCATSRGARSSYEQYFGPGTRLTVT.

This chain links TRBV9 with TRBJ2-7; the D call of TRBD2 rests on TCRdb alone, since no DNA is present to check it. The germline gives CDR1 SGDLS, CDR2 YYNGEE. The CDR3 sequence is 18 residues long. The chain's CDR3 is CASSRSGLAGKAGYEQYF.

V is TRBV19 and J is TRBJ2-7; the TCRdb call, TRBD1, lacks DNA for checking. Germline CDR1 LNHDA, CDR2 SQIVND (reference sequence). The CDR3 has 14 amino acids. CDR3 in amino acids: CASSIGPWDYEQYF.

This chain uses TRBV7-2 with TRBJ1-2; TCRdb names TRBD1, which stays unverified in the absence of DNA. Germline V gives CDR1 SGHTA, CDR2 FQGNSA. The CDR3 is 16 amino acids. CDR3: CASSNRGLKPNYGYTF. The whole variable domain, remainder taken from reference TRBV7-2 and TRBJ1-2, is GAGVSQSPSNKVTEKGKDVELRCDPISGHTALYWYRQSLGQGLEFLIYFQGNSAPDKSGLPSDRFSAERTGGSVSTLTIQRTQQEDSAVYLCASSNRGLKPNYGYTFGSGTRLTVV.

This chain joins TRBV7-6 and TRBJ1-1. The CDR3 contains 13 residues. Germline CDR1 and CDR2: SGHVS and FNYEAQ. The CDR3 region is CASRADGNTEAFF. Complete variable domain (other parts from reference TRBV7-6 and TRBJ1-1): GAGVSQSPRYKVTKRGQDVALRCDPISGHVSLYWYRQALGQGPEFLTYFNYEAQQDKSGLPNDRFSAERPEGSISTLTIQRTEQRDSAMYRCASRADGNTEAFFGQGTRLTVV.

The chain is built from TRBV12-3 or TRBV12-4 and TRBJ2-3. This CDR3 is 15 amino acids long. The chain's CDR3 is CASSLAPESTDTQYF.

The chain recombines TRBV7-9 with TRBJ2-1; no DNA is available, so the TRBD2 call from TCRdb remains unchecked. The CDR3 totals 15 residues. Germline-derived CDR1 and CDR2 are SEHNR and FQNEAQ (reference sequence). This CDR3 is CASSPIAGVYNEQFF.

The J gene is TRBJ2-2, the V gene TRBV5-1; as DNA is missing, the TRBD1 call by TCRdb cannot be tested. This CDR3 has 18 amino acids. CDR1 is SGHRS, CDR2 YFSETQ, per germline. CDR3 in amino acids: CASSFRDRVGANTGELFF.

The CDR3 loop is CASSRTSGGSNEQFF. V is TRBV2 and J is TRBJ2-1; TCRdb picks TRBD2, but there is no DNA to check that call. This CDR3 comprises 15 residues. Germline values: CDR1 SNHLY, CDR2 FYNNEI. Full variable domain (missing parts from reference TRBV2 and TRBJ2-1): EPEVTQTPSHQVTQMGQEVILRCVPISNHLYFYWYRQILGQKVEFLVSFYNNEISEKSEIFDDQFSVERPDGSNFTLKIRSTKLEDSAMYFCASSRTSGGSNEQFFGPGTRLTVL.

V and J are TRBV29-1 and TRBJ2-7; the D call from TCRdb, TRBD2, cannot be confirmed without DNA. This CDR3 comprises 15 residues. Looked up from germline, CDR1 is SQVTM and CDR2 is ANQGSEA. CDR3 sequence: CSVEGTSGTSYEQYF.

This rearrangement joins TRBV7-9 to TRBJ2-3; TCRdb designates TRBD1, a call that cannot be tested without DNA. This CDR3 region has 15 residues. The germline gives CDR1 SEHNR, CDR2 FQNEAQ (reference sequence). The CDR3 sequence: CASNLSGGTADTQYF.